The clone carrying this TCR beta chain has at least ten counts. Its antigen remains unknown. TCR beta libraries were built with iRepertoire HTBI primers and Arm-PCR of CDR3 regions. Per the authors' pipeline: Identified segments across samples numbered roughly 62 TRBV and approximately 15 TRBJ. Using its own MiXCR run on the multiplex PCR reads, TCRdb lists one record per CDR3 protein. TCRdb, rather than the study authors, made the V and J calls. The sample holds 350,000 to 500,000 distinct CDR3 sequences, over 15% seen once. Indicated time point: newly diagnosed GD, antithyroid drugs for less than 3 months. Following extraction of RNA from PBMCs, that RNA was used to make the TCR library. The CDR3 runs to 12 residues. Germline values: CDR1 DFQATT, CDR2 SNEGSKA (reference sequence). V gave up 5 bases and J gave up 8 bases, with 15 bases separating them. The record originates from a study of regulatory T cells in long-lasting Graves disease. General study points: TCR diversity in persistent Graves' patients was below that of newly diagnosed ones.

The same data also went into a second study, on T cells in Graves' hyperthyroidism and ophthalmopathy. Per that study: The primer set for the first-round RT-PCR of the TCR CDR3 was HTBI.

The clonotype was recovered from a woman aged 18 to 35 with Graves disease. V is TRBV20-1 and J is TRBJ1-2; maybe TRBD1 (5 bases). Sequences were derived from peripheral blood mononuclear cells (PBMCs), sampled at new diagnosis, from a patient treated with antithyroid drugs. The CDR3 reads CSAARFGGGYTF. The CDR3 nucleotides read TGCAGTGCTGCCCGTTTTGGGGGGGGCTACACCTTC.